Each of the 29 T cell receptor beta chains below was sequenced from the same sample in a study of T cells in Graves' hyperthyroidism and ophthalmopathy. The source material, RNA transcripts, was used to amplify TCR beta CDR3 regions. A first-round RT-PCR of the TCR CDR3 used the HTBI primer set. One entry per CDR3 protein results from TCRdb running MiXCR on the multiplex PCR reads. The data show approximately 740,000 distinct CDR3 sequences, with 12% to 15% seen just once and 10% to 13% held by the top ten. Sample: blood. Receptors were obtained from a woman aged 18-29 years with Graves' hyperthyroidism.

This clonotype occurred a few times. In DNA form, the CDR3 reads TGCGCCAGCAGCCGGACTAGCCTGGGTGAGCAGTACTTC. Translated, it gives CASSRTSLGEQYF. The rearrangement uses TRBV10-1 and TRBJ2-7; 8 nucleotides align to TRBD2. The CDR3 is 13 amino acids. J lost 7 bases, V lost 6 bases, and 8 bases had no gene match. The germline V gene encodes CDR1 WNHNN and CDR2 SYGVQD (reference sequence).

The chain links TRBV10-3 to TRBJ2-7; 10 nucleotides align to TRBD1. The V and J ends lost 9 bases and 1 base, in that order; junction bases with no gene match: 0. The CDR3 sequence is 12 residues long. Germline V gene sequence: CDR1 ENHRY, CDR2 SYGVKD. The CDR3 protein is CAMGQGSYEQYF. The CDR3 DNA is TGTGCCATGGGACAGGGGTCCTACGAGCAGTACTTC.

This clonotype was counted at least ten times. The chain carries TRBV7-2 and TRBJ2-5; 13 nucleotides align to TRBD2. The CDR3 consists of 20 residues. Trimming cost V 6 bases and J 4 bases; bases outside gene matches: 20. CDR1 and CDR2 from the germline V gene are SGHTA and FQGNSA. CDR3 sequence reads: CASRWSRTGTSGKLAETQYF. In nucleotides, the CDR3 is TGTGCCAGCAGATGGTCAAGAACCGGGACTAGCGGGAAATTGGCAGAGACCCAGTACTTC.

The chain has TRBV4-3 and TRBJ1-2, with D hard to call. The CDR3 extends over 14 amino acids. Germline-derived CDR1 and CDR2 are LGHNA and YSLEER. V gave up 0 bases and J gave up 4 bases, with 9 bases separating them. CDR3 loop: CASSQEEEGYGYTF. In nucleotides, the CDR3 is TGCGCCAGCAGCCAAGAGGAGGAAGGCTATGGCTACACCTTC.

Ten or more counts support this clonotype. The rearrangement links TRBV27 to TRBJ2-7; the match to TRBD2 covers 12 bases. This CDR3 contains 16 residues. V lost 3 bases and J lost 2; bases outside the gene matches: 5. The V gene's germline CDR1 is MNHEY and CDR2 SMNVEV (reference sequence). CDR3 nucleotides: TGTGCCAGCAGTTTCGGGGCTAGCGGGAGGGCCTACGAGCAGTACTTC. Translating gives CASSFGASGRAYEQYF.

This clonotype appeared a few times. The chain recombines TRBV19 with TRBJ2-1; D may be TRBD1 (5 bases). V gave up 9 bases and J gave up 2 bases, with 17 bases separating them. CDR3 length: 15 residues. CDR1 and CDR2 (germline): LNHDA, SQIVND (reference sequence). The CDR3 here is CASARRARAYNEQFF. CDR3 bases: TGTGCCAGCGCCAGACGGGCCAGGGCCTACAATGAGCAGTTCTTC. Together with reference TRBV19 and TRBJ2-1, the CDR3 gives the full variable domain: DGGITQSPKYLFRKEGQNVTLSCEQNLNHDAMYWYRQDPGQGLRLIYYSQIVNDFQKGDIAEGYSVSREKKESFPLTVTSAQKNPTAFYLCASARRARAYNEQFFGPGTRLTVL.

This clonotype was recorded a few times. The rearrangement uses TRBV6-5 and TRBJ1-3; a weak D match, TRBD1 (5 bases). V lost 2 bases and J lost 0, with 8 bases in between. Germline-derived CDR1 and CDR2 are MNHEY and SVGAGI. This CDR3 has 15 residues. The CDR3 DNA is TGTGCCAGCAGTTACGAAGGGGACTCTGGAAACACCATATATTTT. This gives the protein CASSYEGDSGNTIYF.

This clonotype was detected ten times or more. The rearrangement links TRBV20-1 to TRBJ2-1; 8 bases match TRBD1. Germline V lookup: CDR1 DFQATT, CDR2 SNEGSKA (reference sequence). The CDR3 is 15 residues long. V trimming: 3 bases; J trimming: 6 bases; junction bases outside the gene matches: 10. The CDR3 region has the DNA TGCAGTGCTAGCAGTACGGACAGGGCGGTCAATGAGCAGTTCTTC. Protein product: CSASSTDRAVNEQFF.

Ten or more counts support this clonotype. V usage is TRBV29-1 and J usage is TRBJ2-7; D may be TRBD1 or TRBD2 (5 bases each). This CDR3 is built from 13 residues. Germline V gene sequence: CDR1 SQVTM, CDR2 ANQGSEA. V was cut by 4 bases and J by 1 base, with 11 bases left in between. The CDR3 is CSVGRQGSYEQYF. The CDR3 nucleotides are TGCAGCGTTGGGAGGCAGGGTTCCTACGAGCAGTACTTC.

This clonotype has a handful of counts. The genes are TRBV10-3 and TRBJ2-2; 7 bases line up with TRBD2. Germline V lookup: CDR1 ENHRY, CDR2 SYGVKD. The length of the CDR3 is 14 residues. J lost 6 bases, V lost 4 bases, and 5 bases had no gene match. CDR3 residues: CAISALAEAGELFF. The CDR3 DNA is TGTGCCATCAGTGCTCTAGCGGAAGCCGGGGAGCTGTTTTTT.

This clonotype was found many times. V usage is TRBV12-3 or TRBV12-4 and J usage is TRBJ2-7; TRBD2 matches 11 bases. The CDR3 spans 17 residues. V lost 6 bases to trimming and J lost 0 bases; unmatched junction nucleotides: 10. Here the CDR3 DNA reads TGTGCCAGCAGCGCGGGACTAGCGGAACAAAGCTCCTACGAGCAGTACTTC. Translated, it gives CASSAGLAEQSSYEQYF.

The chain has TRBV28 and TRBJ2-1; the D gene is possibly TRBD1 (6 bases). Germline V gives CDR1 MDHEN, CDR2 SYDVKM. This CDR3 has 14 residues. Deletions cut 6 bases from V and 6 bases from J, with 15 bases between. The CDR3: CASSSYRVPNEQFF. For the CDR3, the DNA is TGTGCCAGCAGCTCCTACAGGGTTCCCAATGAGCAGTTCTTC. Together with reference TRBV28 and TRBJ2-1, the CDR3 gives the full variable domain: DVKVTQSSRYLVKRTGEKVFLECVQDMDHENMFWYRQDPGLGLRLIYFSYDVKMKEKGDIPEGYSVSREKKERFSLILESASTNQTSMYLCASSSYRVPNEQFFGPGTRLTVL.

As regards this clonotype: Being one base from a much bigger clone, this may be a read error. CDR3 sequence (DNA): TGTGCCAGCAGCTTAGGACTAACGGGCCTTTACAATGAGCAGTTCTTC. Its protein is CASSLGLTGLYNEQFF. This sequence joins TRBV11-2 and TRBJ2-1, with a possible D match to TRBD2 (5 bases). Germline assignment: CDR1 SGHAT and CDR2 FQNNGV. CDR3 length: 16 residues. Trimming stripped 1 base from V and 4 bases from J, with 14 bases between. Combining the CDR3 with reference TRBV11-2 and TRBJ2-1 gives the whole variable domain EAGVAQSPRYKIIEKRQSVAFWCNPISGHATLYWYQQILGQGPKLLIQFQNNGVVDDSQLPKDRFSAERLKGVDSTLKIQPAKLEDSAVYLCASSLGLTGLYNEQFFGPGTRLTVL.

This clonotype was seen a few times. V gene TRBV7-2 combines with J gene TRBJ2-3; D uncertain. CDR3 length: 13 amino acids. The germline CDR1 and CDR2 sequences are SGHTA and FQGNSA. With 11 bases removed from V and 2 bases from J, the gap between germline ends came to 14 bases. CDR3 sequence reads: CAAAPTYTDTQYF. Written as DNA, the CDR3 is TGTGCCGCGGCCCCCACCTACACAGATACGCAGTATTTT.

This clonotype was counted ten times or more. The genes are TRBV30 and TRBJ2-7; D ambiguous. Trimming left V 0 bases short and J 5 bases short, with 5 bases between. This CDR3 has 11 residues. Germline V gene data show CDR1 as GTSNPN and CDR2 as SVGIG (reference sequence). The CDR3: CAWSVLNEQYF. The CDR3, as DNA: TGTGCCTGGAGTGTACTCAACGAGCAGTACTTC.

There are many counts of this clonotype. This sequence joins TRBV11-2 and TRBJ2-7; 14 bases map to TRBD2. V gave up 5 bases and J gave up 0 bases; unmatched junction bases: 15. Germline CDR1 and CDR2: SGHAT and FQNNGV. The CDR3 spans 20 residues. The CDR3, as DNA: TGTGCCAGCAGCGATATGGGGCGACTAGCGGGAGGGTCGAGCTCCTACGAGCAGTACTTC. Its translation: CASSDMGRLAGGSSSYEQYF.

The rearrangement uses TRBV6-4 and TRBJ2-3; the D gene is possibly TRBD2 (5 bases). The germline V gene encodes CDR1 MRHNA and CDR2 SNTAGT. V dropped 6 bases and J dropped 0 bases, with 13 bases sitting between them. The CDR3 is 15 amino acids. CDR3 in DNA: TGTGCCAGCAGCTATCGACCGGGGAGCACAGATACGCAGTATTTT. It encodes CASSYRPGSTDTQYF.

In this sample, this clonotype turned up a few times. The chain links TRBV6-5 to TRBJ2-3; D not certain. The CDR3 extends over 14 amino acids. Per germline, CDR1 MNHEY and CDR2 SVGAGI. The ends were cut back, 0 bases at V and 4 bases at J, with 8 bases in the middle. CDR3 nucleotides: TGTGCCAGCAGTTACTCGGAGTCTGCAGATACGCAGTATTTT. Translated, it gives CASSYSESADTQYF.

This clonotype appeared many times. V and J are TRBV12-3 or TRBV12-4 and TRBJ2-1, with 8 positions matching TRBD2. This CDR3 is built from 15 residues. The ends lost 6 bases at V and 4 bases at J; junction bases unmatched: 8. CDR3 DNA: TGTGCCAGCAGAACAACTAGCGGAAAGTACAATGAGCAGTTCTTC. This encodes CASRTTSGKYNEQFF.

The gene calls are TRBV19 and TRBJ2-5, with 8 bases aligning to TRBD1. The CDR3 consists of 15 residues. The ends lost 0 bases at V and 3 bases at J; junction bases unmatched: 3. Germline V gene lookup returns CDR1 LNHDA and CDR2 SQIVND (reference sequence). CDR3: CASSIEPQGEETQYF. DNA of the CDR3: TGTGCCAGTAGTATAGAACCACAGGGGGAAGAGACCCAGTACTTC.

This clonotype has ten or more counts. The chain carries TRBV5-6 and TRBJ2-7; 8 bases agree with TRBD1. Germline trimming cut 3 bases from V and 3 bases from J; bases unmatched to any gene: 14. Germline V gene lookup returns CDR1 SGHDT and CDR2 YYEEEE. The CDR3 spans 17 residues. The chain's CDR3 is CASSSQRYSTGDYEQYF. CDR3 nucleotides: TGTGCCAGCAGCTCCCAAAGATACTCGACAGGGGACTACGAGCAGTACTTC.

This clonotype came up many times. The CDR3 sequence is CASSYLGSEQYF. The CDR3 region has the DNA TGTGCCAGCAGTTACCTTGGGAGCGAGCAGTACTTC. The genes are TRBV6-2 or TRBV6-3 and TRBJ2-7, with D tentatively TRBD2 (5 bases). The V and J ends lost 2 bases and 6 bases respectively, with 8 bases between them. Per germline, CDR1 MNHEY and CDR2 SVGEGT. The length of the CDR3 is 12 residues.

This clonotype was seen a few times. V usage is TRBV5-5 and J usage is TRBJ1-2, with D unresolved. CDR1 SGHKS and CDR2 YYEKEE come from the germline V gene (reference sequence). Trimming removed 1 base at V and 1 base at J, with 11 bases between. The CDR3 length is 15 residues. CDR3 DNA sequence: TGTGCCAGCAGCTTGCGCCTATCGATTAACTATGGCTACACCTTC. This sequence encodes CASSLRLSINYGYTF.

In this sample, this clonotype turned up many times. The CDR3 sequence: CASSLEAGGAHEQYF. The DNA for the CDR3 is TGTGCCAGCAGCTTAGAGGCAGGGGGCGCGCACGAGCAGTACTTC. The chain couples TRBV7-2 to TRBJ2-7; 8 nucleotides line up with TRBD1. The CDR3 loop spans 15 amino acids. V lost 1 base, J lost 5 bases, and 7 bases stayed unmatched. Germline CDR1 is SGHTA and CDR2 is FQGNSA.

This clonotype was counted at least ten times. This chain joins TRBV19 and TRBJ1-1; D is uncertain. Trimming took 5 bases from V and 2 from J, leaving 18 bases between them. Germline CDR1 and CDR2: LNHDA and SQIVND (reference sequence). The CDR3 is 16 residues long. CDR3 sequence reads: CASSPPHTVANTEAFF. Written as DNA, the CDR3 is TGTGCCAGTAGTCCCCCTCACACGGTAGCCAACACTGAAGCTTTCTTT.

This chain joins TRBV29-1 and TRBJ1-3; D gene unclear. The CDR3 runs to 14 residues. V was clipped by 5 bases and J by 0 bases, with 11 bases between them. Per germline, CDR1 SQVTM and CDR2 ANQGSEA. CDR3 loop: CSVSGRGSGNTIYF. The CDR3 bases are TGCAGCGTTAGCGGACGGGGCTCTGGAAACACCATATATTTT.

The chain joins TRBV7-3 to TRBJ2-5; D perhaps matches TRBD1 (6 bases). Trimming removed 5 bases at V and 7 bases at J, with 14 bases between. This CDR3 has 13 amino acids. Germline assignment: CDR1 SGHTA and CDR2 FQGTGA. The CDR3 loop is CASSVGGYGTQYF. The CDR3 bases are TGTGCCAGCAGCGTAGGGGGTTATGGGACCCAGTACTTC. Using reference TRBV7-3 and TRBJ2-5 for the parts outside the CDR3, the full variable domain is GAGVSQTPSNKVTEKGKYVELRCDPISGHTALYWYRQSLGQGPEFLIYFQGTGAADDSGLPNDRFFAVRPEGSVSTLKIQRTERGDSAVYLCASSVGGYGTQYFGPGTRLLVL.

This clonotype came up a few times. V usage is TRBV3-1 and J usage is TRBJ1-5; 7 nucleotides align to TRBD1. J lost 7 bases, V lost 3 bases, and 12 bases had no gene match. The germline V gene encodes CDR1 LGHDT and CDR2 YNNKEL (reference sequence). The CDR3 extends over 16 amino acids. DNA of the CDR3: TGTGCCAGCAGCCATTCAGGGGGTCGGGGCCGGCAGCCCCAGCATTTT. Its translation is CASSHSGGRGRQPQHF.

Of note for this clonotype: Compared with germline, one end of the junction differs, possibly owing to a read error. The rearrangement links TRBV2 to TRBJ2-3; the D is unclear. Germline CDR1 SNHLY, CDR2 FYNNEI. The CDR3 loop spans 13 amino acids. The CDR3 loop is CVSSSIRTHTQYF. CDR3 DNA: TGTGTCAGCAGTTCTATCCGCACTCATACGCAGTATTTT.